This T cell receptor (beta chain) was documented in a study of identical twins. Findings and caveats of the study: In cord blood, abundant beta clonotypes had fewer insertions; memory showed no trend. Researchers reported weaker excess twin sharing in beta out-of-frame sequences. Modelling approaches yielded underestimates of out-of-frame TCR alpha sharing between monozygotic twins.

Comment on this clonotype: Its antigen is still unknown.

Trimming took 2 bases from V and 12 from J; bases not matched to a gene: 1. Germline V gene lookup returns CDR1 SGHTA and CDR2 FQGNSA. This CDR3 contains 11 residues. TCRdb fed the 5' RACE reads into MiXCR, producing one record per CDR3 protein. The data show 400,000 to 500,000 distinct CDR3 sequences, about 13% seen once. These records were also assigned to another study, of yellow fever vaccine responses in identical twins.

The source material was CD4+ T cells sorted from blood. The sequence was obtained from a woman between 18 and 30 years old in good health. The chain couples TRBV7-2 to TRBJ2-1, with 7 bases aligning to TRBD2. This CDR3 reads CASSLTSAQFF. The CDR3 bases are TGTGCCAGCAGCTTAACTAGCGCGCAGTTCTTC.